These 6 T cell receptor beta chains originate from one sample sequenced in a study of cytomegalovirus exposure and HLA in healthy donors. Data came from immunoSEQ multiplex PCR; TCRdb stores just in-frame clones and leaves some out. The sample comprises roughly 120,000 clones, around nine tenths of which are singletons, and almost 1.5% rests with the top ten. The specimen was PBMCs. The receptors were sampled from a woman in her 30s in good health and CMV-seropositive.

The chain combines TRBV4-3 with TRBJ2-7, with TRBD1 as a possible D gene (5 bases). The CDR3 is made up of 13 amino acids. Trimming removed 1 base from V and 6 bases from J, with 10 bases in between. Germline loops: CDR1 LGHNA, CDR2 YSLEER. CDR3 in DNA: TGCGCCAGCAGCCAAGGGACACTCGGCGAGCAGTACTTC. Residues: CASSQGTLGEQYF.

A single count supports this clone. V and J are TRBV10-1 and TRBJ2-3, with D unresolved. The CDR3 is made up of 10 amino acids. Germline lookup yields CDR1 WNHNN and CDR2 SYGVQD (reference sequence). V lost 6 bases and J 11 bases, leaving 9 bases between the germline ends. The CDR3, as DNA: TGCGCCAGCAGCCCCGAGATGCAGTATTTT. This sequence encodes CASSPEMQYF.

The chain employs TRBV6-5 and TRBJ1-2, with 12 bases aligning to TRBD1. The V and J ends lost 0 bases and 7 bases, in that order; junction bases with no gene match: 6. Germline V gene sequence: CDR1 MNHEY, CDR2 SVGAGI. The CDR3 runs to 16 residues. The CDR3 region is CASSYSGTGGARGYTF. The CDR3 DNA reads TGTGCCAGCAGTTACTCTGGGACAGGGGGCGCACGTGGCTACACCTTC.

V is TRBV5-1 and J is TRBJ2-1; 11 bases are shared with TRBD2. The ends lost 4 bases at V and 7 bases at J; junction bases unmatched: 4. Looked up from germline, CDR1 is SGHRS and CDR2 is YFSETQ. The CDR3 is 14 amino acids. The CDR3 loop reads CASSEGLAGNEQFF. The CDR3 coding sequence is TGCGCCAGCAGCGAAGGACTAGCGGGTAATGAGCAGTTCTTC.

A single count supports this clone. This chain joins TRBV4-3 and TRBJ1-4, with D uncertain. The CDR3 contains 19 residues. The germline V gene has CDR1 LGHNA and CDR2 YSLEER. Deletions cut 0 bases from V and 0 bases from J, with 17 bases between. CDR3 in amino acids: CASSQDWSYGSATNEKLFF. CDR3 in DNA: TGCGCCAGCAGCCAAGACTGGTCGTACGGTTCGGCAACTAATGAAAAACTGTTTTTT.

The V gene is TRBV6-1, the J gene TRBJ1-2; D not certain. The CDR3 contains 13 residues. The ends were cut back, 4 bases at V and 6 bases at J, with 12 bases in the middle. Germline CDR1 MNHNS, CDR2 SASEGT. As DNA, the CDR3 is TGTGCCAGCAGTGTTGAGGTTCGCCATGGCTACACCTTC. This codes for CASSVEVRHGYTF.